This T cell receptor beta chain is drawn from a study of blood T cell repertoires in COVID-19. Turning to this clone: Sequence at one end of the junction differs from germline and may be a read error.

Original data processing: The authors estimated nucleated cell counts from reference gene primer amplification. The repertoire was sequenced with immunoSEQ multiplex PCR; TCRdb's copy has only in-frame clones and lacks some. Clonal size and the V and J genes are those of that table, whereas D and trimming came from the DNA. In the table there are 200,000 or so clones, approximately 80% of which are singletons. The CDR3 is 13 residues long. The germline gives CDR1 SSHAT, CDR2 FNYEAQ (reference sequence). The source material was PBMCs or T cells enriched from blood (not recorded which). The TCR was taken from a man in his 60s who had recovered from COVID-19. V is TRBV7-7 and J is TRBJ1-2, with 8 bases fitting TRBD1. CDR3 in amino acids: CASSATGDYGYTF. The CDR3 DNA sequence: TGTGCTAGCAGCGCGACAGGGGACTATGGCTACACCTTC.